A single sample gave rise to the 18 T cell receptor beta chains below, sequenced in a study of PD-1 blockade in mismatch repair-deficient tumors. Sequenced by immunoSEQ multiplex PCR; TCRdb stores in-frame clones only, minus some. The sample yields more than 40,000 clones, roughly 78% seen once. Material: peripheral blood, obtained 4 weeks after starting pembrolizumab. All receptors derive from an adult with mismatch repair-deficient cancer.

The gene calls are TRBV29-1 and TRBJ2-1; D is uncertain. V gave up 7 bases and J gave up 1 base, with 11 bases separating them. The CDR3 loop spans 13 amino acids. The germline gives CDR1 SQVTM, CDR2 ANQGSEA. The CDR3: CSGGEISYNEQFF. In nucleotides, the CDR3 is TGCAGCGGAGGAGAGATTTCCTACAATGAGCAGTTCTTC.

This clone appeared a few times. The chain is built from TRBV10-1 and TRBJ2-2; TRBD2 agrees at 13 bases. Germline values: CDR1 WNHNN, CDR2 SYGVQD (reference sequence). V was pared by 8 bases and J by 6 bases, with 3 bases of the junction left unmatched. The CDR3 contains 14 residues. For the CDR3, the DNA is TGCGCCAGCGGACTAGCGGGAGTAGCCGGGGAGCTGTTTTTT. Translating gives CASGLAGVAGELFF.

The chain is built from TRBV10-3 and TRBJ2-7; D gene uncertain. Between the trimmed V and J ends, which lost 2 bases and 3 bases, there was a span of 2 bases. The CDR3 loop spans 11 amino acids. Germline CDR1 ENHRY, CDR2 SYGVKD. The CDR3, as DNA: TGTGCCATCAGTGAGCGCTACGAGCAGTACTTC. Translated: CAISERYEQYF.

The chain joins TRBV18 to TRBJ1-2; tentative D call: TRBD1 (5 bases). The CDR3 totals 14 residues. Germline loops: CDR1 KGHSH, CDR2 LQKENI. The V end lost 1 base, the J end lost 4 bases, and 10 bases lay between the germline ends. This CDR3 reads CASSPLGGTYGYTF. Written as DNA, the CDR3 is TGTGCCAGCTCACCACTGGGGGGGACCTATGGCTACACCTTC.

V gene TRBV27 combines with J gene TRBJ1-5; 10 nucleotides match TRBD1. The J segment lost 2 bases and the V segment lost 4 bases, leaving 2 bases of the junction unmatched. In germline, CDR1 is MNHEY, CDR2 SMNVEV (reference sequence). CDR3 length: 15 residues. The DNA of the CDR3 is TGTGCCAGCAGTTGGGACAGGGGAGGCAATCAGCCCCAGCATTTT. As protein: CASSWDRGGNQPQHF.

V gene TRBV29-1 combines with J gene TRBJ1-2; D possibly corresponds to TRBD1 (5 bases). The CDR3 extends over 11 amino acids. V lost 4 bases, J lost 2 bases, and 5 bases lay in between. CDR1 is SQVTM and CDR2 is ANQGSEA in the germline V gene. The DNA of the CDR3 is TGCAGCGTTGCAGGGAACTATGGCTACACCTTC. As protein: CSVAGNYGYTF.

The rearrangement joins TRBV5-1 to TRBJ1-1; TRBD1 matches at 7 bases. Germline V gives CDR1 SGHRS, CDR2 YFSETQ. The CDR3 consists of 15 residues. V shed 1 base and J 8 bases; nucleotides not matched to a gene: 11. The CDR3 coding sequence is TGCGCCAGCAGCTTGAATTCAGGGGGTCGCCACGAAGCTTTCTTT. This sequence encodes CASSLNSGGRHEAFF. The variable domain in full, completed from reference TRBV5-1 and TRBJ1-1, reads KAGVTQTPRYLIKTRGQQVTLSCSPISGHRSVSWYQQTPGQGLQFLFEYFSETQRNKGNFPGRFSGRQFSNSRSEMNVSTLELGDSALYLCASSLNSGGRHEAFFGQGTRLTVV.

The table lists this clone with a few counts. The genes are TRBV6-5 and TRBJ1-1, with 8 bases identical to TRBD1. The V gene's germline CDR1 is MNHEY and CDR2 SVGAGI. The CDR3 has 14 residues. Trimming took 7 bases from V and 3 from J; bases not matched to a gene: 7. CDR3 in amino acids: CASTSGQGDTEAFF. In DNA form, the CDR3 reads TGTGCCAGCACTAGCGGACAGGGCGACACTGAAGCTTTCTTT.

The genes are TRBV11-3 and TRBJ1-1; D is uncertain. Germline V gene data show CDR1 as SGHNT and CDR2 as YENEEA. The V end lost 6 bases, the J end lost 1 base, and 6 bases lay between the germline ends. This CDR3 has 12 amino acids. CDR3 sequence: CASSPRNTEAFF. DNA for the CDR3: TGTGCCAGCAGTCCGAGGAACACTGAAGCTTTCTTT.

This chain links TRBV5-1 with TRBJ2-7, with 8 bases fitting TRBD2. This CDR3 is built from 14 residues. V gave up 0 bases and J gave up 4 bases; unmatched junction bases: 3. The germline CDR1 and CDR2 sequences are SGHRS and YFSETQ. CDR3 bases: TGCGCCAGCAGCTTGGAAGCGGGAGCTTACGAGCAGTACTTC. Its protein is CASSLEAGAYEQYF.

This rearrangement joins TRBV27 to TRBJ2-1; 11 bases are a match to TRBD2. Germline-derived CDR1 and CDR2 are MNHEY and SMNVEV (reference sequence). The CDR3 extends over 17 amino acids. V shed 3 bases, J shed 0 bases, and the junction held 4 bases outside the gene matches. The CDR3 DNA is TGTGCCAGCAGTTTCGGACTAGCGGGTAGCTCCTACAATGAGCAGTTCTTC. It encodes CASSFGLAGSSYNEQFF.

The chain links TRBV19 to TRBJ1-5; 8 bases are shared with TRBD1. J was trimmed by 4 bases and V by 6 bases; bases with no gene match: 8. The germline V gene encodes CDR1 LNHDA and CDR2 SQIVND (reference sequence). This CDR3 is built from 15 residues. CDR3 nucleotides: TGTGCCAGTAGCTACAGGGGGATCGAAAATCAGCCCCAGCATTTT. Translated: CASSYRGIENQPQHF.

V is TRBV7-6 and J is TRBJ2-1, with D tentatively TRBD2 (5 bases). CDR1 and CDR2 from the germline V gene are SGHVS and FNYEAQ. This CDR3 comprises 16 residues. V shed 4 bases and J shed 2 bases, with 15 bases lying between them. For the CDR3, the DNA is TGTGCCAGCAGCTCCCCCCTACGGGATCCCTACAATGAGCAGTTCTTC. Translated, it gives CASSSPLRDPYNEQFF.

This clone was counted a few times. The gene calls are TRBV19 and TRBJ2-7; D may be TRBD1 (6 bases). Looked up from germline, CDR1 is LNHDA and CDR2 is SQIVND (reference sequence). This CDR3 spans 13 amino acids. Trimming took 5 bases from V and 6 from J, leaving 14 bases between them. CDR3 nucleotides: TGTGCCAGTAGTCGGCTACAGGGATTCGAGCAGTACTTC. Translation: CASSRLQGFEQYF.

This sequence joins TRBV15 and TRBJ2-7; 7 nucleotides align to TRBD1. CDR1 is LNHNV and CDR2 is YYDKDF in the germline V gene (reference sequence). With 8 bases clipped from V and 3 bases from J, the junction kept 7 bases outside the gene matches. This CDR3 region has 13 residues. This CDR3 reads CATSKGQLYEQYF. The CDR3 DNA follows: TGTGCCACCTCAAAGGGACAGCTCTACGAGCAGTACTTC. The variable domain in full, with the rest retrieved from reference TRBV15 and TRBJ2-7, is DAMVIQNPRYQVTQFGKPVTLSCSQTLNHNVMYWYQQKSSQAPKLLFHYYDKDFNNEADTPDNFQSRRPNTSFCFLDIRSPGLGDTAMYLCATSKGQLYEQYFGPGTRLTVT.

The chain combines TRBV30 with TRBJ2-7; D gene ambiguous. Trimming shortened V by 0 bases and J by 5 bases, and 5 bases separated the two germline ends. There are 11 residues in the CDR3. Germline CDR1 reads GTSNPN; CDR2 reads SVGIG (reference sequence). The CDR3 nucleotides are TGTGCCTGGAGTGTATGGAACGAGCAGTACTTC. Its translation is CAWSVWNEQYF.

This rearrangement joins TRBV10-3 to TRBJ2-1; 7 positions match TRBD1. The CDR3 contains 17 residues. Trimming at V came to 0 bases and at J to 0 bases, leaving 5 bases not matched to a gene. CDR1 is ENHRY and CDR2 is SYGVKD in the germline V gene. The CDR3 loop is CAISESGGRASYNEQFF. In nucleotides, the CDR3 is TGTGCCATCAGTGAGTCAGGGGGCAGGGCCTCCTACAATGAGCAGTTCTTC.

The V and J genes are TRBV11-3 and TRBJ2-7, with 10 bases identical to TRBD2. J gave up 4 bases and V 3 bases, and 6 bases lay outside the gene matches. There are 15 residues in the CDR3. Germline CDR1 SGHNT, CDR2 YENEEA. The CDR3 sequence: CASSFLAGDLYEQYF. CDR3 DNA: TGTGCCAGCAGCTTTCTAGCGGGAGATCTTTACGAGCAGTACTTC.